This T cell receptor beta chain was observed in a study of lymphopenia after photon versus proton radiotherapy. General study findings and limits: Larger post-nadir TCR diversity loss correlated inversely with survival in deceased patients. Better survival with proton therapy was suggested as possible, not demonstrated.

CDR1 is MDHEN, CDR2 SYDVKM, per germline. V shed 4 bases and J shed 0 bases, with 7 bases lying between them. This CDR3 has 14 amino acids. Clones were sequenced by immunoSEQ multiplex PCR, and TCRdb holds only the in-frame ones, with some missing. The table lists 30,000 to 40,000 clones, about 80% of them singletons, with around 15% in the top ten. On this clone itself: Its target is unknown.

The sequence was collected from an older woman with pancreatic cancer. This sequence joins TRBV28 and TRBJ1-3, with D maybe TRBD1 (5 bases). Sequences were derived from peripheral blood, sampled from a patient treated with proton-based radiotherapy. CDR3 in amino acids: CASSSTGSGNTIYF. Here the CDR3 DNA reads TGTGCCAGCAGTTCCACAGGCTCTGGAAACACCATATATTTT.